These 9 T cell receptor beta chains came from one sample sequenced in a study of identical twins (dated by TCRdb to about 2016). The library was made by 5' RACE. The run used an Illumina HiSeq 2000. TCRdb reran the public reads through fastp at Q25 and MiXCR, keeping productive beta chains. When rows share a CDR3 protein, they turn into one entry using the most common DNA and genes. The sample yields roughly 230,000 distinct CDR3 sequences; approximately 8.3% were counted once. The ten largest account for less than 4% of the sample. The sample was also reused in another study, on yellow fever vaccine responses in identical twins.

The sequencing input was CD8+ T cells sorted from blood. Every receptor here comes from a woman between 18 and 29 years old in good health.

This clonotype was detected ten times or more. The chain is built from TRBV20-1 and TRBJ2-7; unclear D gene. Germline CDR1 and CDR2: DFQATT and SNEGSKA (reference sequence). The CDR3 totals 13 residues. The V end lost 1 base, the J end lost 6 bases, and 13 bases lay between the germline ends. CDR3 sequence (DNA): TGCAGTGCTAGAGTTCTAGGTAACGGCGAGCAGTACTTC. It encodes CSARVLGNGEQYF.

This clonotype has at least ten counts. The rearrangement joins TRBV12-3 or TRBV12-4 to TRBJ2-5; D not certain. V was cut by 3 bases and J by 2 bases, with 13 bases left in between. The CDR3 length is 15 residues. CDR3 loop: CASSFPDQMQETQYF. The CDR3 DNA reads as TGTGCCAGCAGTTTCCCGGATCAGATGCAAGAGACCCAGTACTTC.

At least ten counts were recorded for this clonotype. The chain's CDR3 is CASSFGFEQYF. CDR3 coding DNA: TGTGCCAGCAGTTTCGGGTTCGAGCAGTACTTC. V gene TRBV27 combines with J gene TRBJ2-7; D not resolved. The CDR3 is 11 amino acids. Germline V gene lookup returns CDR1 MNHEY and CDR2 SMNVEV (reference sequence). Trimming took 3 bases from V and 6 from J, leaving 6 bases between them.

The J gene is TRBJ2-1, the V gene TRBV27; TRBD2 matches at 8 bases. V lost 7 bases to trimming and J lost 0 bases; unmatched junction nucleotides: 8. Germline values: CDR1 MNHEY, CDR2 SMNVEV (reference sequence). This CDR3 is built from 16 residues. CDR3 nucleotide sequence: TGTGCCAGCACCCTTAGCGGGGTTAGCTCCTACAATGAGCAGTTCTTC. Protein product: CASTLSGVSSYNEQFF.

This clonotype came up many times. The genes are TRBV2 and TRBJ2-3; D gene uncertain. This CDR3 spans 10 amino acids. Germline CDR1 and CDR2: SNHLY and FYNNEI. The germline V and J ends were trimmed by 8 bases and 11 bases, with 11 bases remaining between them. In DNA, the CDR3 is TGTGCCAGCGTAGGTCTGGGGCAGTATTTT. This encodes CASVGLGQYF.

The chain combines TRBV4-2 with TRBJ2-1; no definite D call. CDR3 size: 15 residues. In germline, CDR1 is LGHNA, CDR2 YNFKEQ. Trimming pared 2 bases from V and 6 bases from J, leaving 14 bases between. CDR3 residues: CASSQHSVDGNEQFF. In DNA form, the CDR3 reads TGTGCCAGCAGCCAACATAGTGTGGATGGCAATGAGCAGTTCTTC.

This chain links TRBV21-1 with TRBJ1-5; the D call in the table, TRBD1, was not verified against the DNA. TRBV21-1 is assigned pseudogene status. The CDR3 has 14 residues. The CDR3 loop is CATWTGASNQPQHF. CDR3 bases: TGTGCCACCTGGACAGGGGCAAGCAATCAGCCCCAGCATTTT.

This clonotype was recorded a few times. The CDR3 protein is CASSPPRHEQYF. The CDR3 nucleotides read TGTGCCAGCAGCCCCCCACGGCACGAGCAGTACTTC. The chain has TRBV7-9 and TRBJ2-7, with D hard to call. Germline V gene lookup returns CDR1 SEHNR and CDR2 FQNEAQ (reference sequence). The CDR3 extends over 12 amino acids. V dropped 5 bases and J dropped 5 bases, with 10 bases sitting between them. Based on the CDR3 plus reference TRBV7-9 and TRBJ2-7, the full variable domain is DTGVSQNPRHKITKRGQNVTFRCDPISEHNRLYWYRQTLGQGPEFLTYFQNEAQLEKSRLLSDRFSAERPKGSFSTLEIQRTEQGDSAMYLCASSPPRHEQYFGPGTRLTVT.

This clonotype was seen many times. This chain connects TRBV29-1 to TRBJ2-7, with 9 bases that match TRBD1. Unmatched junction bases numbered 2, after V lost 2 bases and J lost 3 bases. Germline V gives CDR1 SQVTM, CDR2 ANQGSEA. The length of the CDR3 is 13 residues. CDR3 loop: CSVETGGGYEQYF. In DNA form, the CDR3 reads TGCAGCGTTGAAACAGGGGGCGGCTACGAGCAGTACTTC.